The clone carrying this T cell receptor beta chain was detected many times. Its specificity is unknown. The sample is drawn from a study of human T cells and chemical hapten exposure. MiXCR was run by TCRdb on the RACE reads, yielding one entry per CDR3 protein. Among over 300,000 distinct CDR3 sequences listed, roughly 5.3% were seen once. Time point denoted: pre-sensitization, week 0. Treatment in this sample: therapeutic diphenylcyclopropenone sensitization with weekly scalp DPC. Prior to each patch test being applied, blood was drawn. Researchers extracted total RNA from unfractionated whole blood. The CDR3 length is 17 residues. The trim removed 6 bases at V and 0 bases at J, leaving 13 bases unmatched. Germline V CDR1 and CDR2: MNHGY, SVAAGI. Study-wide results and limits: Among expanded TCRs, significantly more large CDR3 similarity clusters formed than among controls.

The input for sequencing was whole blood, taken in connection with sensitization to the hapten diphenylcyclopropenone (DPC). This clonotype was obtained from a woman aged 45-60 years with alopecia areata. Some clones in this sample may be carry-over from other donors' samples. The rearrangement uses TRBV6-9 and TRBJ2-7; 8 bases fit TRBD2. In nucleotides, the CDR3 is TGTGCCAGCAGCCTTCCCGGGACTAGTACGAGCTCCTACGAGCAGTACTTC. Protein: CASSLPGTSTSSYEQYF.